A single sample is the source of the 23 T cell receptor beta chains below, sequenced in a study of blood T cell repertoires in COVID-19. Profiled with immunoSEQ multiplex PCR; TCRdb holds only in-frame clones, not every one. In the table there are hundreds of thousands of clones, just over 85% of which are singletons. Specimen: peripheral blood. These receptors all stem from a woman between 25 and 40 years old with active or convalescent COVID-19.

This chain links TRBV11-2 with TRBJ2-2; 14 bases are a match to TRBD2. Germline values: CDR1 SGHAT, CDR2 FQNNGV. The CDR3 extends over 17 amino acids. Unmatched junction bases numbered 4, after V lost 4 bases and J lost 3 bases. This CDR3 reads CASSWGLAGEDTGELFF. Written as DNA, the CDR3 is TGTGCCAGCAGCTGGGGACTAGCGGGAGAAGACACCGGGGAGCTGTTTTTT.

Remarks on this clone: Other DNA sequences in this sample translate to the same CDR3. V is TRBV30 and J is TRBJ1-5; 9 nucleotides line up with TRBD1. The CDR3 covers 13 residues. Germline assignment: CDR1 GTSNPN and CDR2 SVGIG (reference sequence). V shed 5 bases and J 4 bases; nucleotides not matched to a gene: 3. CDR3: CAWGGQGNQPQHF. The CDR3 DNA follows: TGTGCCTGGGGGGGACAGGGAAATCAGCCCCAGCATTTT.

The chain recombines TRBV18 with TRBJ2-3, with 8 bases lining up with TRBD1. Germline-derived CDR1 and CDR2 are KGHSH and LQKENI. V trimming: 3 bases; J trimming: 0 bases; junction bases outside the gene matches: 2. This CDR3 region has 15 residues. Here the CDR3 reads CASSPDRVSTDTQYF. In nucleotides, the CDR3 is TGTGCCAGCTCACCGGACAGGGTTAGCACAGATACGCAGTATTTT. Full variable domain (missing parts from reference TRBV18 and TRBJ2-3): NAGVMQNPRHLVRRRGQEARLRCSPMKGHSHVYWYRQLPEEGLKFMVYLQKENIIDESGMPKERFSAEFPKEGPSILRIQQVVRGDSAAYFCASSPDRVSTDTQYFGPGTRLTVL.

This chain connects TRBV18 to TRBJ2-7; 13 bases align to TRBD2. In germline, CDR1 is KGHSH, CDR2 LQKENI. The CDR3 sequence is 16 residues long. The ends lost 3 bases at V and 6 bases at J; junction bases unmatched: 8. The CDR3 DNA reads TGTGCCAGCTCACCCTTCGGACTAGCGGGAGCAGGCGAGCAGTACTTC. It codes for CASSPFGLAGAGEQYF.

The V call is TRBV6-1, the J call TRBJ2-3; the D is unclear. In germline, CDR1 is MNHNS, CDR2 SASEGT. Trimming took 2 bases from V and 5 from J, leaving 11 bases between them. This CDR3 region has 14 residues. The CDR3 region has the DNA TGTGCCAGCAGTGAACTGGTGTCGGGAGATACGCAGTATTTT. This translates into CASSELVSGDTQYF.

This sequence joins TRBV27 and TRBJ2-7, with 9 bases identical to TRBD1. The CDR3 spans 15 residues. V was clipped by 0 bases and J by 4 bases; unmatched bases: 4. CDR1 and CDR2 from the germline V gene are MNHEY and SMNVEV (reference sequence). The CDR3 region has the DNA TGTGCCAGCAGTTTATCAGGACAGGGGAATTACGAGCAGTACTTC. Its protein is CASSLSGQGNYEQYF.

This chain connects TRBV6-5 to TRBJ1-6, with 7 bases identical to TRBD1. The germline V gene has CDR1 MNHEY and CDR2 SVGAGI. V trimming: 0 bases; J trimming: 7 bases; junction bases outside the gene matches: 6. The CDR3 sequence is 16 residues long. The CDR3, as DNA: TGTGCCAGCAGTTACTCCACTGCGGGACAGAATTCACCCCTCCACTTT. Residues: CASSYSTAGQNSPLHF.

The chain couples TRBV19 to TRBJ2-5; D perhaps matches TRBD1 (5 bases). Trimming took 7 bases from V and 5 from J, leaving 17 bases between them. CDR1 and CDR2 from the germline V gene are LNHDA and SQIVND (reference sequence). This CDR3 has 14 residues. The CDR3 region is CASKVGQGYETQYF. The DNA of the CDR3 is TGTGCCAGTAAAGTTGGGCAGGGATACGAGACCCAGTACTTC.

The gene calls are TRBV12-5 and TRBJ2-7; no clear D gene. The CDR3 has 11 amino acids. The ends were cut back, 3 bases at V and 7 bases at J, with 7 bases in the middle. CDR1 is LGHNT and CDR2 is FRNRAP in the germline V gene. CDR3 bases: TGTGCTAGTGGTTTAGCTAGTGAGCAGTACTTC. It codes for CASGLASEQYF. Looking up the rest from reference TRBV12-5 and TRBJ2-7 gives the full variable domain: DARVTQTPRHKVTEMGQEVTMRCQPILGHNTVFWYRQTMMQGLELLAYFRNRAPLDDSGMPKDRFSAEMPDATLATLKIQPSEPRDSAVYFCASGLASEQYFGPGTRLTVT.

The V gene is TRBV6-5, the J gene TRBJ2-5, with TRBD1 matching over 8 bases. V was clipped by 2 bases and J by 3 bases; unmatched bases: 5. Germline loops: CDR1 MNHEY, CDR2 SVGAGI. The CDR3 has 15 residues. The CDR3 loop is CASSYDRGIKETQYF. Written as DNA, the CDR3 is TGTGCCAGCAGTTACGACAGGGGTATAAAAGAGACCCAGTACTTC.

This clone turned up a few times. The V and J genes are TRBV12-5 and TRBJ1-2; the match to TRBD1 covers 9 bases. The trim removed 3 bases at V and 2 bases at J, leaving 4 bases unmatched. This CDR3 is 15 amino acids long. From germline, CDR1 is LGHNT and CDR2 FRNRAP. CDR3 sequence (DNA): TGTGCTAGTGGTTTCCAAGGACAGGGGAACTATGGCTACACCTTC. Translating it yields CASGFQGQGNYGYTF.

The chain uses TRBV23-1 and TRBJ2-5; a weak D match, TRBD2 (6 bases). TRBV23-1 is given ORF status, its function remaining uncertain. The CDR3 sequence is 11 residues long. Trimming cost V 4 bases and J 9 bases, with 9 bases left between them. The CDR3 loop is CASSPSGSQYF. CDR3 sequence (DNA): TGCGCCAGCAGTCCCAGCGGGTCCCAGTACTTC.

The CDR3 protein is CASSRQGANEKLFF. The CDR3 DNA reads as TGTGCCAGCTCACGACAGGGGGCGAACGAAAAACTGTTTTTT. The V and J genes are TRBV18 and TRBJ1-4; 10 bases align to TRBD1. CDR3 length: 14 amino acids. Looked up from germline, CDR1 is KGHSH and CDR2 is LQKENI. After removal of 4 bases from V and 8 bases from J, the junction contained 4 bases not matched to a gene.

The V call is TRBV7-8, the J call TRBJ2-1; possibly TRBD2 for D (5 bases). Deletions cut 4 bases from V and 5 bases from J, with 12 bases between. There are 14 residues in the CDR3. CDR1 and CDR2 from the germline V gene are SGHVS and FQNEAQ. CDR3: CASSSYDGDNEQFF. DNA for the CDR3: TGTGCCAGCAGCTCATACGACGGGGACAATGAGCAGTTCTTC.

Note on this clone: In the same sample, other DNA sequences code for this CDR3. The chain links TRBV18 to TRBJ2-1, with D perhaps TRBD1 (7 bases). Germline V gene data show CDR1 as KGHSH and CDR2 as LQKENI. The V gene lost 3 bases and the J gene lost 6 bases, with 12 bases spanning the gap. The CDR3 has 14 amino acids. CDR3 in amino acids: CASSPPQGGNEQFF. CDR3 sequence (DNA): TGTGCCAGCTCACCCCCTCAGGGGGGCAATGAGCAGTTCTTC.

This chain connects TRBV6-5 to TRBJ1-4; unclear D gene. The CDR3 is made up of 12 amino acids. Germline CDR1 is MNHEY and CDR2 is SVGAGI. Trimming removed 6 bases at V and 11 bases at J, with 13 bases between. The CDR3 here is CASRDTYGKLFF. The DNA of the CDR3 is TGTGCCAGCAGAGACACCTATGGGAAACTGTTTTTT.

The rearrangement joins TRBV5-1 to TRBJ1-4, with a tentative D call TRBD1 (5 bases). Trimming removed 4 bases at V and 7 bases at J, with 23 bases between. Looked up from germline, CDR1 is SGHRS and CDR2 is YFSETQ. The CDR3 length is 17 residues. The CDR3 reads CASSTGTGGANLEKLFF. CDR3 sequence (DNA): TGCGCCAGCAGCACCGGGACCGGAGGGGCCAACCTTGAAAAACTGTTTTTT.

The rearrangement links TRBV6-5 to TRBJ2-1; perhaps TRBD1 as D (5 bases). Germline loops: CDR1 MNHEY, CDR2 SVGAGI. Deletions cut 4 bases from V and 1 base from J, with 11 bases between. The CDR3 loop spans 15 amino acids. CDR3 in amino acids: CASSWSAGSYNEQFF. The CDR3 region has the DNA TGTGCCAGCAGTTGGTCCGCAGGGTCCTACAATGAGCAGTTCTTC.

This sequence joins TRBV30 and TRBJ2-7, with 7 bases that match TRBD1. The CDR3 runs to 14 residues. CDR1 and CDR2 (germline): GTSNPN, SVGIG (reference sequence). The V segment lost 3 bases and the J segment 4 bases; nucleotides outside the gene matches: 9. CDR3 coding DNA: TGTGCCTGGAGGGCCAGGGACAGACTGTACGAGCAGTACTTC. This encodes CAWRARDRLYEQYF.

V usage is TRBV10-2 and J usage is TRBJ2-1; D might be TRBD2 (6 bases). The V end was cut by 8 bases, the J end by 1 base, with 12 bases between. This CDR3 is 14 amino acids long. Germline V gene data show CDR1 as WSHSY and CDR2 as SAAADI. The CDR3 spells CASASGSSYNEQFF. Written as DNA, the CDR3 is TGCGCCAGCGCTTCCGGGAGTTCCTACAATGAGCAGTTCTTC.

There are a few counts of this clone. The genes are TRBV27 and TRBJ1-1; TRBD1 matches at 8 bases. Germline CDR1 MNHEY, CDR2 SMNVEV (reference sequence). V gave up 6 bases and J gave up 2 bases; unmatched junction bases: 5. This CDR3 is 14 amino acids long. CDR3 in amino acids: CASRIQGVNTEAFF. The CDR3 DNA sequence: TGTGCCAGCAGGATACAGGGGGTAAACACTGAAGCTTTCTTT.

The CDR3 bases are TGTGCCACCAGCAGCGGGACAGCCAGCTATGGCTACACCTTC. It is translated as CATSSGTASYGYTF. This chain connects TRBV15 to TRBJ1-2; the match to TRBD1 covers 7 bases. This CDR3 region has 14 residues. Trimming cost V 3 bases and J 4 bases; bases outside gene matches: 5. Germline CDR1 and CDR2: LNHNV and YYDKDF (reference sequence).

The J gene is TRBJ2-3, the V gene TRBV5-1; TRBD2 matches at 9 bases. The germline V gene has CDR1 SGHRS and CDR2 YFSETQ. This CDR3 is built from 15 residues. V gave up 4 bases and J gave up 1 base; unmatched junction bases: 4. The CDR3 here is CASSLRLAGTDTQYF. The DNA for the CDR3 is TGCGCCAGCAGCCTGAGACTAGCGGGCACAGATACGCAGTATTTT.